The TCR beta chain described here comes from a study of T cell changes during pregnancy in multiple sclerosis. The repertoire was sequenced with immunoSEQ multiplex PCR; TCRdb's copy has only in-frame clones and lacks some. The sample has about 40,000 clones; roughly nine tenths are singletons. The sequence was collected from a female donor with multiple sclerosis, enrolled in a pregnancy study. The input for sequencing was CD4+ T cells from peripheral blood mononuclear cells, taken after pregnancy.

CDR3 nucleotides: TGCAGCGCTAGGGGACTAGCGGGAGCCGCAGATACGCAGTATTTT. It specifies CSARGLAGAADTQYF. V and J are TRBV29-1 and TRBJ2-3, with 14 bases aligning to TRBD2. This CDR3 comprises 15 residues. J lost 4 bases, V lost 7 bases, and 7 bases had no gene match. CDR1 is SQVTM, CDR2 ANQGSEA, per germline.